The subject of this entry is one T cell receptor beta chain. Its antigen is unidentified. These data are taken from a study of cytomegalovirus exposure and HLA in healthy donors. About the study: There were roughly 110 million unique TCR beta sequences, drawn from approximately 190 million T cells, in an earlier analysis. An early data release held tens of millions of unique TCRs from HLA-typed donors.

Germline V lookup: CDR1 MNHNY, CDR2 SVGAGI (reference sequence). The CDR3 totals 11 residues. V shed 2 bases and J shed 5 bases, with 3 bases lying between them. General observations from the study: CMV serostatus was the only immune exposure information that was available.

In the PCR, 60 Vbeta and 13 Jbeta primers were used. Only in-frame clones appear in the TCRdb table, and some are missing; sequencing was by immunoSEQ multiplex PCR. The repertoire holds about 150,000 clones, with 74% as singletons. The sequence was obtained from a man aged 30-40 years in good health and CMV-seronegative. Sequencing used PBMCs. The chain has TRBV6-6 and TRBJ2-5; D unclear. In DNA, the CDR3 is TGTGCCAGCAGTTACCGGGAGACCCAGTACTTC. Translation gives CASSYRETQYF.